The 4 T cell receptor beta chains below were found in one sample sequenced in a study of blood T cell repertoires in COVID-19 (TCRdb year 2020). Receptor libraries were prepared by the immunoSEQ multiplex PCR assay. Drawn from immuneACCESS, this table holds only the in-frame rearrangements with V and J called that TCRdb kept. Clones are partly lost; checked studies trace under half to an unresolved V gene and leave the rest unexplained. The sample has approximately 200,000 clones on record, 80% to 90% of them singletons. Over 1% of the sample is taken by the ten largest. The sequenced material came from PBMCs or T cells enriched from blood (not recorded which). The receptor source for this set is a young man who had recovered from COVID-19.

The V gene is TRBV6-2 or TRBV6-3, the J gene TRBJ2-1; 9 nucleotides align to TRBD1. The CDR3 is 14 residues long. V lost 6 bases and J lost 10; bases outside the gene matches: 10. Per germline, CDR1 MNHEY and CDR2 SVGEGT. In nucleotides, the CDR3 is TGTGCCAGCAGCCGACAGGGGGGAGTTTGGGAGCAGTTCTTC. This gives the protein CASSRQGGVWEQFF.

The table lists this clone with a few counts. V is TRBV5-5 and J is TRBJ1-1; perhaps TRBD1 as D (6 bases). V was clipped by 4 bases and J by 3 bases, with 16 bases between them. The CDR3 has 15 residues. CDR1 is SGHKS and CDR2 is YYEKEE in the germline V gene (reference sequence). The CDR3 bases are TGTGCCAGCAGCCTTCGACCGACAGGTTACACTGAAGCTTTCTTT. As protein: CASSLRPTGYTEAFF.

This rearrangement joins TRBV7-8 to TRBJ2-7, with 10 bases fitting TRBD1. V shed 4 bases and J 5 bases; nucleotides not matched to a gene: 5. Germline V gene lookup returns CDR1 SGHVS and CDR2 FQNEAQ. This CDR3 has 14 amino acids. CDR3 nucleotides: TGTGCCAGCAGCTCGCGACAGGGGGCTAACGAGCAGTACTTC. It translates to CASSSRQGANEQYF.

This chain joins TRBV6-4 and TRBJ1-2, with D possibly matching TRBD1 (6 bases). Germline-derived CDR1 and CDR2 are MRHNA and SNTAGT. Trimming removed 3 bases from V and 8 bases from J, with 16 bases in between. CDR3 size: 14 residues. In DNA form, the CDR3 reads TGTGCCAGCAGTGAATCGCGGCAGGGGCGCGGCTACACCTTC. The encoded protein is CASSESRQGRGYTF.